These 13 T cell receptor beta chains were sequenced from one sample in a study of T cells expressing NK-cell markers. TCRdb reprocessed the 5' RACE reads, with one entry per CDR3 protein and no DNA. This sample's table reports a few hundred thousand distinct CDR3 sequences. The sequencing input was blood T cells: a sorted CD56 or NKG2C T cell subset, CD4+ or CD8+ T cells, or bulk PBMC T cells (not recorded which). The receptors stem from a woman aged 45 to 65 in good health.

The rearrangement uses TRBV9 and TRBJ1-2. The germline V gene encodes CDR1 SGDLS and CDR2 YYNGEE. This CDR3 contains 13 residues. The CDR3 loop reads CASSSRPGSGYTF.

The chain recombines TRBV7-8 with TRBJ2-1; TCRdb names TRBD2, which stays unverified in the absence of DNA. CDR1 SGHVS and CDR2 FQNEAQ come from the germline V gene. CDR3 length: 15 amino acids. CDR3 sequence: CASSQKRARTGEQFF.

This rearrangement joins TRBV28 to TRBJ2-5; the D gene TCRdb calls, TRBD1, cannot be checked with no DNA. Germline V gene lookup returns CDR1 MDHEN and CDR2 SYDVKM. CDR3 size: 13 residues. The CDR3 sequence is CASRNRGIKTQYF.

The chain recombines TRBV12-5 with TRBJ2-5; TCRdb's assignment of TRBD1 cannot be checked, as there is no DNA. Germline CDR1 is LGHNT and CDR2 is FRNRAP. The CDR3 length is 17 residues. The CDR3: CASGFATGTQGQETQYF.

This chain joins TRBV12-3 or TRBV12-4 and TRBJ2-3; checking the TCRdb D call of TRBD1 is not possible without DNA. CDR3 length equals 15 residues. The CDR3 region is CASSSVRDYTDTQYF.

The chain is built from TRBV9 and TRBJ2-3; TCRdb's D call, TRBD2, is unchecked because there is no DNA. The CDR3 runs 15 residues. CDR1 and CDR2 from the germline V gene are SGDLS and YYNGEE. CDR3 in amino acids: CASSLRQGNTDTQYF. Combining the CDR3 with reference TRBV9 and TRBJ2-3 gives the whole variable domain DSGVTQTPKHLITATGQRVTLRCSPRSGDLSVYWYQQSLDQGLQFLIQYYNGEERAKGNILERFSAQQFPDLHSELNLSSLELGDSALYFCASSLRQGNTDTQYFGPGTRLTVL.

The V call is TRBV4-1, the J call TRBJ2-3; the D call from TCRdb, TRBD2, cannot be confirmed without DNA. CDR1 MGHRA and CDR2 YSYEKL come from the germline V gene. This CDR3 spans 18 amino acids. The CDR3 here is CASSQAGLAGGGTDTQYF.

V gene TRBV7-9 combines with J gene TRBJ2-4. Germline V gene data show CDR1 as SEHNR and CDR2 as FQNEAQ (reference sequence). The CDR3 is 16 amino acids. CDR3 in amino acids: CASSLPPKEAKNIQYF.

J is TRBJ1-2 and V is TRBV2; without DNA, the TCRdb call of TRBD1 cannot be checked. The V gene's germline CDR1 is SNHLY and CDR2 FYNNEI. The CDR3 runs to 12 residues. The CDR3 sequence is CASRITGAGYTF.

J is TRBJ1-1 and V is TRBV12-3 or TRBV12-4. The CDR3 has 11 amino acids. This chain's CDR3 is CASSLRWGAFF.

The CDR3: CASSQDEAATGELFF. The chain joins TRBV4-1 to TRBJ2-2; TCRdb indicates TRBD1, and absent DNA this call remains unverified. Germline V gene sequence: CDR1 MGHRA, CDR2 YSYEKL. The CDR3 contains 15 residues.

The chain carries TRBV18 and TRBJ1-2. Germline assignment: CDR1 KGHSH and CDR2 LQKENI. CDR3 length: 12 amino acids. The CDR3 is CASSPLGIGYTF.

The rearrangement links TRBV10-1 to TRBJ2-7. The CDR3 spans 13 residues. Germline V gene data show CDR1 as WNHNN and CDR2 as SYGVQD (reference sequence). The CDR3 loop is CASSEVGRYEQYF.